These 31 T cell receptor beta chains were all obtained from the same sample, sequenced in a study of blood T cell repertoires in COVID-19. Profiling relied on immunoSEQ multiplex PCR, and the TCRdb table lists in-frame clones only, not all of them. The top ten clones hold just under 3% of a sample with approximately 340,000 clones, 83% of them seen once. Specimen: peripheral blood. All receptors come from a man aged 25-45 years with active or convalescent COVID-19.

V and J are TRBV7-3 and TRBJ2-2, with D uncertain. CDR1 and CDR2 from the germline V gene are SGHTA and FQGTGA. The ends were cut back, 5 bases at V and 4 bases at J, with 14 bases in the middle. CDR3 length: 15 residues. The CDR3 DNA is TGTGCCAGCAGCCCCGACTCTAGTTCCACCGGGGAGCTGTTTTTT. It yields the protein CASSPDSSSTGELFF.

This chain joins TRBV5-1 and TRBJ1-2; D gene unclear. The CDR3 length is 14 residues. V shed 2 bases and J shed 2 bases, with 10 bases lying between them. Germline V gives CDR1 SGHRS, CDR2 YFSETQ. CDR3 sequence (DNA): TGCGCCAGCAGCTTTATGCCAGAAAACTATGGCTACACCTTC. The encoded protein is CASSFMPENYGYTF.

The V gene is TRBV28, the J gene TRBJ1-2, with 8 bases matching TRBD1. Germline assignment: CDR1 MDHEN and CDR2 SYDVKM. V trimming: 5 bases; J trimming: 4 bases; junction bases outside the gene matches: 9. This CDR3 region has 15 residues. CDR3 sequence: CASSGGQALGYGYTF. In nucleotides, the CDR3 is TGTGCCAGCAGTGGGGGACAGGCGCTGGGCTATGGCTACACCTTC.

The chain has TRBV23-1 and TRBJ2-5; TRBD1 matches at 9 bases. TRBV23-1 is marked as an open reading frame, function uncertain. V dropped 8 bases and J dropped 3; count of bases not matched to a gene: 4. The CDR3 has 13 amino acids. CDR3 region: CASDRDREETQYF. The CDR3 nucleotides read TGCGCCAGCGACCGGGACAGGGAAGAGACCCAGTACTTC.

This clone was recorded only once. The chain joins TRBV29-1 to TRBJ2-1, with D perhaps TRBD1 (5 bases). Germline V gene sequence: CDR1 SQVTM, CDR2 ANQGSEA. With 0 bases removed from V and 2 bases from J, the gap between germline ends came to 14 bases. The CDR3 has 16 amino acids. CDR3: CSVEDQQGVTYNEQFF. The CDR3 DNA follows: TGCAGCGTTGAAGATCAGCAAGGGGTAACCTACAATGAGCAGTTCTTC.

This clone was detected only once. CDR3 in amino acids: CASSQEAGRRNQPQHF. The CDR3 region has the DNA TGTGCCAGCAGCCAAGAGGCGGGACGTCGCAATCAGCCCCAGCATTTT. The rearrangement uses TRBV4-2 and TRBJ1-5, with a tentative D call TRBD1 (5 bases). V was clipped by 0 bases and J by 2 bases, with 11 bases between them. Germline CDR1 reads LGHNA; CDR2 reads YNFKEQ. This CDR3 is built from 16 residues.

The chain is built from TRBV14 and TRBJ2-1; 11 bases align to TRBD2. Germline loops: CDR1 SGHDN, CDR2 FVKESK. The CDR3 runs to 15 residues. Unmatched junction bases numbered 8, after V lost 5 bases and J lost 8 bases. CDR3 in DNA: TGTGCCAGCAGCTTTCATAGCGGGAGGGCCCATGAGCAGTTCTTC. Its protein product is CASSFHSGRAHEQFF.

The V and J genes are TRBV11-2 and TRBJ2-5; 7 bases are a match to TRBD2. Trimming took 3 bases from V and 2 from J; bases not matched to a gene: 6. Per the germline V gene, CDR1 is SGHAT and CDR2 is FQNNGV. This CDR3 comprises 15 residues. The CDR3: CASSFVAGFQETQYF. The DNA for the CDR3 is TGTGCCAGCAGCTTCGTAGCGGGTTTTCAAGAGACCCAGTACTTC.

This sequence joins TRBV6-1 and TRBJ1-3, with TRBD1 as a possible D gene (5 bases). The germline V gene has CDR1 MNHNS and CDR2 SASEGT. The CDR3 covers 15 residues. V was pared by 1 base and J by 4 bases, with 11 bases between. The DNA for the CDR3 is TGTGCCAGCAGTGAAGTCAGGGCAGGAGGAAACACCATATATTTT. Protein: CASSEVRAGGNTIYF.

This chain connects TRBV9 to TRBJ1-6; D is possibly TRBD1 (6 bases). The CDR3 has 16 residues. Trimming shortened V by 4 bases and J by 3 bases, and 14 bases separated the two germline ends. Per germline, CDR1 SGDLS and CDR2 YYNGEE. In DNA, the CDR3 is TGTGCCAGCAGCCCCTGGGGGCGAGACTATAATTCACCCCTCCACTTT. Protein product: CASSPWGRDYNSPLHF.

In its sample, this clone was seen once. The chain employs TRBV4-2 and TRBJ2-3, with 9 nucleotides matching TRBD2. This CDR3 has 17 residues. Unmatched junction bases numbered 14, after V lost 4 bases and J lost 6 bases. Germline CDR1 reads LGHNA; CDR2 reads YNFKEQ. In nucleotides, the CDR3 is TGTGCCAGCAGCCCCTCCCCGCGGGGGGGCCTTTGGGATACGCAGTATTTT. Encoded protein: CASSPSPRGGLWDTQYF.

CDR3 in DNA: TGTGCTAGTGGTAGTCGGGGGAGGGGGCAAGAGACCCAGTACTTC. Translated: CASGSRGRGQETQYF. This chain links TRBV12-5 with TRBJ2-5; D possibly corresponds to TRBD2 (7 bases). V lost 5 bases to trimming and J lost 2 bases, with 15 bases between them. The CDR3 loop spans 15 amino acids. Per the germline V gene, CDR1 is LGHNT and CDR2 is FRNRAP.

The CDR3 loop reads CASSQNQGGTEAFF. The CDR3 DNA reads as TGTGCCAGCAGCCAGAATCAGGGGGGTACTGAAGCTTTCTTT. This chain joins TRBV3-1 (or the pseudogene TRBV3-2) and TRBJ1-1; 7 bases match TRBD1. Germline CDR1 LGHDT, CDR2 YNNKEL (reference sequence). Trimming took 3 bases from V and 5 from J; bases not matched to a gene: 6. The CDR3 extends over 14 amino acids.

The chain uses TRBV21-1 and TRBJ2-5; the DNA was not used to check the table's D call, TRBD1. TRBV21-1 has pseudogene status. The CDR3 has 14 amino acids. The CDR3 DNA follows: TGTGCCAGCAGCAATTGGGGCAGCCAAGAGACCCAGTACTTC. This encodes CASSNWGSQETQYF.

The chain couples TRBV6-2 or TRBV6-3 to TRBJ2-1; 8 bases map to TRBD2. V lost 2 bases and J lost 1; bases outside the gene matches: 4. This CDR3 contains 16 residues. Per the germline V gene, CDR1 is MNHEY and CDR2 is SVGEGT. Written as DNA, the CDR3 is TGTGCCAGCAGTTACGCAACGGGAGGGTCCTACAATGAGCAGTTCTTC. It yields the protein CASSYATGGSYNEQFF.

This clone has a handful of counts. V gene TRBV7-9 combines with J gene TRBJ2-7, with 10 bases matching TRBD2. Germline V CDR1 and CDR2: SEHNR, FQNEAQ (reference sequence). The V gene end was trimmed by 7 bases and the J gene end by 3 bases; junction bases not matched to a gene: 9. The CDR3 spans 15 residues. The DNA for the CDR3 is TGTGCCAGCACCGATGCGGCTAGCGGGGGCTACGAGCAGTACTTC. Protein sequence: CASTDAASGGYEQYF.

CDR3 DNA sequence: TGTGCCAGCAGCGTAGGGACAGATTATGGCTACACCTTC. It is translated as CASSVGTDYGYTF. The V call is TRBV7-2, the J call TRBJ1-2, with 7 bases fitting TRBD1. The germline gives CDR1 SGHTA, CDR2 FQGNSA. The CDR3 runs 13 residues. Trimming at V came to 5 bases and at J to 5 bases, leaving 5 bases not matched to a gene.

V usage is TRBV6-2 or TRBV6-3 and J usage is TRBJ2-7; D is perhaps TRBD1 (6 bases). CDR3 size: 13 residues. The germline V and J ends were trimmed by 2 bases and 3 bases, with 8 bases remaining between them. Germline V lookup: CDR1 MNHEY, CDR2 SVGEGT. CDR3 protein: CASSYQGIYEQYF. CDR3 bases: TGTGCCAGCAGTTACCAGGGGATCTACGAGCAGTACTTC.

This chain joins TRBV5-6 and TRBJ2-7; 7 positions match TRBD2. CDR3 length: 14 amino acids. The V gene end was trimmed by 6 bases and the J gene end by 2 bases; junction bases not matched to a gene: 8. Per the germline V gene, CDR1 is SGHDT and CDR2 is YYEEEE. CDR3 protein: CASTLLATTYEQYF. For the CDR3, the DNA is TGTGCCAGCACATTACTAGCGACTACCTACGAGCAGTACTTC.

This chain connects TRBV24-1 to TRBJ2-3; 12 nucleotides match TRBD2. The CDR3 runs to 19 residues. V dropped 1 base and J dropped 0; count of bases not matched to a gene: 7. The V gene's germline CDR1 is KGHDR and CDR2 SFDVKD. The CDR3 coding sequence is TGTGCCACCAGTGATTTCACTAGCGGGGGGTCCCTTAGCACAGATACGCAGTATTTT. Residues: CATSDFTSGGSLSTDTQYF.

The chain is built from TRBV12-3 or TRBV12-4 and TRBJ1-1, with TRBD1 matching over 7 bases. The CDR3 consists of 13 residues. V was pared by 6 bases and J by 5 bases, with 6 bases of the junction left unmatched. The CDR3: CASSQGVGTEAFF. The CDR3 DNA sequence: TGTGCCAGCAGCCAGGGGGTTGGGACTGAAGCTTTCTTT.

This clone was seen only once. The gene calls are TRBV7-2 and TRBJ2-3; 8 nucleotides line up with TRBD1. The ends lost 7 bases at V and 2 bases at J; junction bases unmatched: 8. The length of the CDR3 is 15 residues. CDR1 and CDR2 from the germline V gene are SGHTA and FQGNSA. CDR3 nucleotide sequence: TGTGCCAGCACCGAGGGGGGACAGGTCACAGATACGCAGTATTTT. Protein sequence: CASTEGGQVTDTQYF. Full variable domain (missing parts from reference TRBV7-2 and TRBJ2-3): GAGVSQSPSNKVTEKGKDVELRCDPISGHTALYWYRQSLGQGLEFLIYFQGNSAPDKSGLPSDRFSAERTGGSVSTLTIQRTQQEDSAVYLCASTEGGQVTDTQYFGPGTRLTVL.

This clone was seen more than once but under ten times. This sequence joins TRBV29-1 and TRBJ2-1; no firm D call. Germline V gene lookup returns CDR1 SQVTM and CDR2 ANQGSEA. CDR3 length: 13 residues. V was cut by 7 bases and J by 5 bases, with 15 bases left in between. The DNA for the CDR3 is TGCAGCGGCCACAGCAACTCGGACAATGAGCAGTTCTTC. Translating it yields CSGHSNSDNEQFF.

The rearrangement uses TRBV5-1 and TRBJ2-7; D ambiguous. The V gene lost 4 bases and the J gene lost 3 bases, with 14 bases spanning the gap. The CDR3 runs 14 residues. The germline V gene has CDR1 SGHRS and CDR2 YFSETQ. The CDR3 DNA sequence: TGCGCCAGCAGCCCCGTAGAGAATCACTACGAGCAGTACTTC. Translation gives CASSPVENHYEQYF.

DNA for the CDR3: TGTGCCAGCAGCCGCAGCCTGGAGGATACGCAGTATTTT. Protein: CASSRSLEDTQYF. The chain combines TRBV9 with TRBJ2-3; no clear D. The CDR3 is 13 residues long. V was cut by 4 bases and J by 6 bases, with 12 bases left in between. Germline CDR1 and CDR2: SGDLS and YYNGEE. Using reference TRBV9 and TRBJ2-3 for the parts outside the CDR3, the full variable domain is DSGVTQTPKHLITATGQRVTLRCSPRSGDLSVYWYQQSLDQGLQFLIQYYNGEERAKGNILERFSAQQFPDLHSELNLSSLELGDSALYFCASSRSLEDTQYFGPGTRLTVL.

The rearrangement joins TRBV5-1 to TRBJ2-7; a weak D match, TRBD1 (6 bases). From germline, CDR1 is SGHRS and CDR2 YFSETQ. This CDR3 has 12 residues. The V gene lost 7 bases and the J gene lost 4 bases, with 12 bases spanning the gap. The CDR3 nucleotides are TGCGCCAGCGGTGGGGGCGGGTACGAGCAGTACTTC. Translated: CASGGGGYEQYF.

The chain uses TRBV7-9 and TRBJ1-4; D not resolved. This CDR3 has 13 amino acids. CDR1 is SEHNR, CDR2 FQNEAQ, per germline (reference sequence). V shed 5 bases and J shed 8 bases, with 12 bases lying between them. The CDR3 sequence is CASSRPGGEKLFF. The CDR3 bases are TGTGCCAGCAGCCGACCCGGCGGCGAAAAACTGTTTTTT.

The chain carries TRBV3-1 (or the pseudogene TRBV3-2) and TRBJ1-1; TRBD1 aligns across 8 bases. Germline lookup yields CDR1 LGHDT and CDR2 YNNKEL (reference sequence). CDR3 length: 16 amino acids. V trimming: 3 bases; J trimming: 1 base; junction bases outside the gene matches: 7. The CDR3: CASSHRQGTGNTEAFF. Written as DNA, the CDR3 is TGTGCCAGCAGCCACCGACAGGGGACGGGGAACACTGAAGCTTTCTTT.

The V and J genes are TRBV18 and TRBJ2-5, with a weak D call TRBD1 (6 bases). Germline assignment: CDR1 KGHSH and CDR2 LQKENI. The germline V and J ends were trimmed by 7 bases and 4 bases, with 13 bases remaining between them. CDR3 length equals 13 residues. CDR3 coding DNA: TGTGCCAGCTACACAGGGTCGGGAGAGACCCAGTACTTC. The encoded protein is CASYTGSGETQYF.

The V call is TRBV10-3, the J call TRBJ2-7; TRBD2 matches 8 bases. The CDR3 spans 14 residues. Germline loops: CDR1 ENHRY, CDR2 SYGVKD. V lost 3 bases to trimming and J lost 5 bases; unmatched junction nucleotides: 6. CDR3 region: CAISEGLAPHEQYF. For the CDR3, the DNA is TGTGCCATCAGTGAAGGACTAGCACCCCACGAGCAGTACTTC.

This chain links TRBV24-1 with TRBJ2-3; D is perhaps TRBD1 (6 bases). Between the trimmed V and J ends, which lost 4 bases and 2 bases, there was a span of 12 bases. Germline V gene data show CDR1 as KGHDR and CDR2 as SFDVKD. This CDR3 has 15 amino acids. The CDR3 sequence is CATSDLGQPTDTQYF. The CDR3 DNA is TGTGCCACCAGTGACCTCGGACAGCCCACAGATACGCAGTATTTT.